The 27 T cell receptor beta chains below were found in one sample sequenced in a study of cytomegalovirus exposure and HLA in healthy donors. The PCR used 60 Vbeta and 13 Jbeta primers. The assay was immunoSEQ multiplex PCR, and TCRdb's table has in-frame clones only and misses some. The table includes about 110,000 clones, approximately 80% detected once. What was sequenced was PBMCs. These receptors originate from a woman aged 30 to 39 in good health and CMV-seropositive.

This chain joins TRBV27 and TRBJ1-1, with 7 bases fitting TRBD1. Per the germline V gene, CDR1 is MNHEY and CDR2 is SMNVEV (reference sequence). Trimming removed 6 bases from V and 5 bases from J; junction bases left unmatched: 15. The CDR3 contains 16 residues. The CDR3 nucleotides read TGTGCCAGCAGATTGACAGGGCCTTTAATGAGTACTGAAGCTTTCTTT. This translates into CASRLTGPLMSTEAFF.

The J gene is TRBJ1-4, the V gene TRBV11-3; D may be TRBD1 (5 bases). V lost 1 base and J 5 bases, leaving 14 bases between the germline ends. The CDR3 has 16 residues. Germline assignment: CDR1 SGHNT and CDR2 YENEEA. CDR3 in DNA: TGTGCCAGCAGCTTAGGACGGTCGACAGAGAATGAAAAACTGTTTTTT. It encodes CASSLGRSTENEKLFF. Based on the CDR3 plus reference TRBV11-3 and TRBJ1-4, the full variable domain is EAGVVQSPRYKIIEKKQPVAFWCNPISGHNTLYWYLQNLGQGPELLIRYENEEAVDDSQLPKDRFSAERLKGVDSTLKIQPAELGDSAVYLCASSLGRSTENEKLFFGSGTQLSVL.

V gene TRBV18 combines with J gene TRBJ1-1; TRBD1 matches 9 bases. The CDR3 contains 16 residues. The junction had 8 bases not matched to a gene; V was cut back by 5 bases and J by 1 base. Per the germline V gene, CDR1 is KGHSH and CDR2 is LQKENI. This CDR3 is CASSWGQGRANTEAFF. DNA for the CDR3: TGTGCCAGCTCATGGGGACAGGGACGGGCGAACACTGAAGCTTTCTTT.

The rearrangement uses TRBV6-5 and TRBJ2-3, with TRBD2 matching 7 bases. Germline-derived CDR1 and CDR2 are MNHEY and SVGAGI. The CDR3 loop spans 12 amino acids. V lost 6 bases to trimming and J lost 6 bases; unmatched junction nucleotides: 3. The CDR3 loop reads CASRGTTDTQYF. The CDR3 region has the DNA TGTGCCAGCAGGGGGACTACGGATACGCAGTATTTT.

The chain is built from TRBV27 and TRBJ2-7; TRBD1 agrees at 7 bases. CDR3 length equals 14 residues. V dropped 5 bases and J dropped 3; count of bases not matched to a gene: 7. CDR1 is MNHEY and CDR2 is SMNVEV in the germline V gene (reference sequence). In DNA, the CDR3 is TGTGCCAGCAGTCGACAGGGCGGCGTCTACGAGCAGTACTTC. It is translated as CASSRQGGVYEQYF.

The chain recombines TRBV25-1 with TRBJ2-1, with D possibly TRBD2 on 5 matching bases. V lost 4 bases to trimming and J lost 2 bases, with 9 bases between them. This CDR3 has 14 residues. The germline V gene has CDR1 MGHDK and CDR2 SYGVNS. CDR3 sequence: CASSVHGTYNEQFF. For the CDR3, the DNA is TGTGCCAGCAGTGTTCACGGGACCTACAATGAGCAGTTCTTC.

The rearrangement links TRBV14 to TRBJ1-4; TRBD1 aligns across 7 bases. The CDR3 loop spans 14 amino acids. CDR1 SGHDN and CDR2 FVKESK come from the germline V gene. Losses at the gene ends were 2 bases for V and 6 bases for J; bases not matched to a gene: 3. The CDR3 loop is CASSQTRGHEKLFF. As DNA, the CDR3 is TGTGCCAGCAGCCAAACAAGGGGGCATGAAAAACTGTTTTTT.

The chain has TRBV5-1 and TRBJ1-1, with D possibly being TRBD1 (6 bases). The CDR3 runs to 15 residues. Germline CDR1 and CDR2: SGHRS and YFSETQ. V lost 4 bases and J 5 bases, leaving 18 bases between the germline ends. The CDR3, as DNA: TGCGCCAGCAGCCTCCTCTCCGGCACAGGGACTGAAGCTTTCTTT. Residues: CASSLLSGTGTEAFF.

The chain is built from TRBV6-5 and TRBJ2-7, with 7 bases that match TRBD1. CDR3 length: 14 amino acids. Germline V CDR1 and CDR2: MNHEY, SVGAGI. V was pared by 6 bases and J by 3 bases, with 8 bases of the junction left unmatched. As DNA, the CDR3 is TGTGCCAGCAGCTCGACAGGGCCCCTCTACGAGCAGTACTTC. Translated: CASSSTGPLYEQYF.

V and J are TRBV27 and TRBJ1-4; the D is unclear. CDR1 MNHEY and CDR2 SMNVEV come from the germline V gene (reference sequence). The V end lost 6 bases, the J end lost 8 bases, and 16 bases lay between the germline ends. The CDR3 is 14 residues long. The CDR3: CASSWRAPREKLFF. CDR3 DNA sequence: TGTGCCAGCAGCTGGCGGGCCCCGAGGGAAAAACTGTTTTTT.

The chain carries TRBV6-1 and TRBJ2-1; D ambiguous. Germline V gives CDR1 MNHNS, CDR2 SASEGT. V was cut by 4 bases and J by 6 bases, with 10 bases left in between. CDR3 length: 13 amino acids. This CDR3 reads CASSGEVSNEQFF. The CDR3 DNA is TGTGCCAGCAGTGGTGAAGTGAGCAATGAGCAGTTCTTC.

The rearrangement uses TRBV5-1 and TRBJ2-5; 10 bases align to TRBD1. The CDR3 has 14 amino acids. Trimming cost V 4 bases and J 5 bases; bases outside gene matches: 5. Germline CDR1 reads SGHRS; CDR2 reads YFSETQ. This chain's CDR3 is CASSKDRGWETQYF. The CDR3 DNA reads TGCGCCAGCAGCAAGGACAGGGGGTGGGAGACCCAGTACTTC.

The V call is TRBV6-1, the J call TRBJ1-1; TRBD1 agrees at 7 bases. V shed 2 bases and J 5 bases; nucleotides not matched to a gene: 5. The CDR3 is made up of 14 amino acids. Germline CDR1 reads MNHNS; CDR2 reads SASEGT. CDR3 loop: CASSETGVGTEAFF. In nucleotides, the CDR3 is TGTGCCAGCAGTGAAACAGGGGTCGGGACTGAAGCTTTCTTT.

CDR3 nucleotide sequence: TGCGCCAGCAGCTTGGTGAGGGGGGAGGGACTAGCGGGGTTCTCCTACAATGAGCAGTTCTTC. As protein: CASSLVRGEGLAGFSYNEQFF. J is TRBJ2-1 and V is TRBV5-1, with 13 bases aligning to TRBD2. The junction had 12 bases not matched to a gene; V was cut back by 0 bases and J by 0 bases. This CDR3 region has 21 residues. Germline CDR1 SGHRS, CDR2 YFSETQ.

This chain connects TRBV7-9 to TRBJ1-2; no reliable D call. The germline V gene has CDR1 SEHNR and CDR2 FQNEAQ (reference sequence). This CDR3 is built from 14 residues. Between the trimmed V and J ends, which lost 3 bases and 4 bases, there was a span of 12 bases. For the CDR3, the DNA is TGTGCCAGCAGCTTCTCTCCGTCCGGCTATGGCTACACCTTC. Protein sequence: CASSFSPSGYGYTF.

This chain joins TRBV14 and TRBJ1-6, with a tentative D call TRBD1 (6 bases). V lost 1 base to trimming and J lost 11 bases, with 15 bases between them. This CDR3 spans 15 amino acids. Germline lookup yields CDR1 SGHDN and CDR2 FVKESK. CDR3 sequence: CASSQANNRVTPLHF. CDR3 nucleotide sequence: TGTGCCAGCAGCCAAGCTAATAACAGGGTGACACCCCTCCACTTT.

This sequence joins TRBV2 and TRBJ2-2; TRBD2 agrees at 9 bases. Losses at the gene ends were 7 bases for V and 4 bases for J; bases not matched to a gene: 4. This CDR3 is 14 amino acids long. CDR1 is SNHLY, CDR2 FYNNEI, per germline. The CDR3 region has the DNA TGTGCCAGCAACCTAGCGGGGAGCACCGGGGAGCTGTTTTTT. It codes for CASNLAGSTGELFF.

The gene calls are TRBV25-1 and TRBJ1-3, with no clear D. Trimming stripped 4 bases from V and 0 bases from J, with 7 bases between. CDR3 length: 14 amino acids. Per germline, CDR1 MGHDK and CDR2 SYGVNS. CDR3 in DNA: TGTGCCAGCAGTGCCAGCGGCTCTGGAAACACCATATATTTT. Protein: CASSASGSGNTIYF.

This chain links TRBV11-3 with TRBJ2-7; 9 bases map to TRBD1. The CDR3 covers 15 residues. V shed 5 bases and J 0 bases; nucleotides not matched to a gene: 5. Germline loops: CDR1 SGHNT, CDR2 YENEEA. CDR3: CASSTGQGPSYEQYF. The CDR3 DNA reads TGTGCCAGCAGCACCGGACAGGGGCCCTCCTACGAGCAGTACTTC.

The V call is TRBV5-1, the J call TRBJ1-3; 10 bases are a match to TRBD1. The DNA matches TRBJ2-2 better at its end, which makes the J call doubtful. Germline V gene lookup returns CDR1 SGHRS and CDR2 YFSETQ. CDR3 length: 13 amino acids. The chain's CDR3 is CASGGQGSGELFF. CDR3 DNA: TGCGCCAGCGGGGGACAGGGGTCCGGGGAGCTGTTTTTT.

The chain has TRBV27 and TRBJ2-7, with D possibly being TRBD1 (6 bases). V dropped 8 bases and J dropped 2 bases, with 22 bases sitting between them. The CDR3 length is 16 residues. CDR1 and CDR2 (germline): MNHEY, SMNVEV (reference sequence). The CDR3 DNA sequence: TGTGCCAGCGCTCCTAGCTCGGGACACCTAACCTACGAGCAGTACTTC. It translates to CASAPSSGHLTYEQYF.

The chain has TRBV15 and TRBJ1-1; 7 bases match TRBD1. V was pared by 3 bases and J by 3 bases, with 4 bases of the junction left unmatched. The length of the CDR3 is 14 residues. Germline lookup yields CDR1 LNHNV and CDR2 YYDKDF (reference sequence). The CDR3 reads CATSRTGLDTEAFF. CDR3 bases: TGTGCCACCAGCAGGACAGGGTTGGACACTGAAGCTTTCTTT.

This clone was seen a single time. The rearrangement joins TRBV6-1 to TRBJ2-5, with 12 nucleotides matching TRBD2. This CDR3 contains 15 residues. Germline V gene sequence: CDR1 MNHNS, CDR2 SASEGT. Losses at the gene ends were 3 bases for V and 1 base for J; bases not matched to a gene: 0. The CDR3 here is CASSEGLAGQETQYF. The CDR3 DNA reads TGTGCCAGCAGTGAGGGACTAGCGGGCCAAGAGACCCAGTACTTC.

This clone was detected only once. This chain links TRBV4-1 with TRBJ2-1; 8 positions match TRBD2. CDR3 size: 16 residues. The V gene end was trimmed by 2 bases and the J gene end by 7 bases; junction bases not matched to a gene: 10. The germline CDR1 and CDR2 sequences are MGHRA and YSYEKL. CDR3 DNA: TGCGCCAGCAGCCAATCAGGAGCGGCGGGGGGAAATGAGCAGTTCTTC. Translation gives CASSQSGAAGGNEQFF.

The J gene is TRBJ2-3, the V gene TRBV7-2, with 7 positions matching TRBD2. The CDR3 length is 16 residues. Unmatched junction bases numbered 8, after V lost 4 bases and J lost 1 base. Germline V gene sequence: CDR1 SGHTA, CDR2 FQGNSA. CDR3 residues: CASSWSGIAGTDTQYF. In DNA form, the CDR3 reads TGTGCCAGCAGCTGGAGCGGGATAGCGGGCACAGATACGCAGTATTTT.

The chain carries TRBV27 and TRBJ2-1, with TRBD2 matching over 11 bases. V dropped 6 bases and J dropped 7; count of bases not matched to a gene: 8. The CDR3 contains 15 residues. Germline V gene sequence: CDR1 MNHEY, CDR2 SMNVEV (reference sequence). The CDR3 region is CASRITSGRRNEQFF. The CDR3 region has the DNA TGTGCCAGCAGAATAACTAGCGGGAGAAGAAATGAGCAGTTCTTC.

This clone appeared a few times. This chain joins TRBV12-5 and TRBJ1-1; no definite D call. This CDR3 contains 13 residues. CDR1 and CDR2 (germline): LGHNT, FRNRAP. V dropped 1 base and J dropped 8 bases, with 11 bases sitting between them. The CDR3 sequence: CASGLEPGSEAFF. Here the CDR3 DNA reads TGTGCTAGTGGTTTGGAGCCGGGGTCGGAAGCTTTCTTT.